The sample holds many counts of the clone carrying this T cell receptor beta chain. Its specificity is not known. The germline V and J ends were trimmed by 9 bases and 1 base, with 16 bases remaining between them. The length of the CDR3 is 15 residues. Germline V gene data show CDR1 as KGHDR and CDR2 as SFDVKD. Quantitative 5'-RACE with molecular barcodes generated TCR beta libraries. One entry per CDR3 protein, called by TCRdb with MiXCR from the 5' RACE reads. Among around 160,000 distinct CDR3 sequences listed, 11% were seen once. These data are taken from a study of CD8 T cells in ankylosing spondylitis. Whole-study findings and limits: Reports say disease-linked clones showed up significantly more in matched ankylosing spondylitis synovial fluid. Within ankylosing spondylitis blood, a TCR beta motif made up of eight highly homologous variants appeared to be characteristic. Earlier work had already found some motif variants in reactive arthritis synovial fluid and blood.

The chain is built from TRBV24-1 and TRBJ2-3; D might be TRBD1 (6 bases). The TCR comes from a male donor with ankylosing spondylitis or in good health (not recorded which). The specimen sequenced was blood, either unsorted or a sorted T cell fraction (not recorded which). CDR3 loop: CATAATGLGTDTQYF. The CDR3 DNA sequence: TGTGCCACCGCGGCGACAGGCCTTGGCACAGATACGCAGTATTTT.